This T cell receptor beta chain was found in a study of OX40 agonist ivuxolimab in advanced cancers. The study's findings and limits: CD4+ and CD8+ blood T cells expanded clonally by week 6 at 0.1 to 3.0 mg/kg.

In regard to this clone: Its antigen remains unidentified.

The data were produced by immunoSEQ multiplex PCR, yet TCRdb's version contains in-frame clones alone and is incomplete. The repertoire consists of about 54,000 clones, with roughly four fifths occurring once and the leading ten covering more than 1%. Germline V gene sequence: CDR1 MNHEY, CDR2 SVGAGI. The CDR3 loop spans 11 amino acids. V gave up 6 bases and J gave up 9 bases, with 12 bases separating them. This chain uses TRBV6-5 with TRBJ2-7, with D possibly TRBD1 on 6 matching bases. This sequence was found in an adult with an advanced solid tumor such as melanoma, head and neck, liver or kidney cancer. Sequencing used CD4+ or CD8+ T cells sorted from blood, obtained in a trial of the OX40 agonist ivuxolimab. CDR3 amino acids: CASSQGTRQYF. In nucleotides, the CDR3 is TGTGCCAGCAGCCAAGGGACAAGGCAGTACTTC.